Listed below are T cell receptor beta chains from one sample, sequenced in a study of OX40 agonist ivuxolimab in advanced cancers. Repertoires were generated with immunoSEQ multiplex PCR, while TCRdb's copy carries only in-frame clones and drops some. Of 30,000 to 45,000 clones listed, 74% are singletons. The sequencing used CD4+ or CD8+ T cells sorted from blood, collected in a trial of the OX40 agonist ivuxolimab. Receptors originate from an adult with an advanced solid tumor such as melanoma, head and neck, liver or kidney cancer. The CDR3 runs from the conserved cysteine through the conserved F or W. Each record gives: D gene, V gene, clone size, CDR3 length, J gene, CDR3 protein, CDR3 DNA. The D gene is left open where the match is weak. Size values are once, few and many counts, or a class for expanded clones, and some rows have none.

D: TRBD2; V: TRBV6-6; size: NA; length: 15; J: TRBJ2-7; CDR3: CASSLEGTSSYEQYF; DNA: TGTGCCAGCAGCCTGGAAGGGACTAGCTCCTACGAGCAGTACTTC
D: NA; V: TRBV30; size: once; length: 13; J: TRBJ2-7; CDR3: CAWSWGSSYEQYF; DNA: TGTGCCTGGAGCTGGGGGAGCTCCTACGAGCAGTACTTC
D: NA; V: TRBV6-4; size: NA; length: 13; J: TRBJ2-2; CDR3: CASSELNTGELFF; DNA: TGTGCCAGCAGTGAATTGAACACCGGGGAGCTGTTTTTT
D: NA; V: TRBV25-1; size: NA; length: 14; J: TRBJ2-3; CDR3: CASSDTLVTDTQYF; DNA: TGTGCCAGCAGTGATACTCTAGTCACAGATACGCAGTATTTT
D: NA; V: TRBV7-9; size: NA; length: 13; J: TRBJ2-7; CDR3: CASSRAGEHEQYF; DNA: TGTGCCAGCAGTAGGGCAGGGGAACACGAGCAGTACTTC
D: NA; V: TRBV30; size: NA; length: 13; J: TRBJ1-4; CDR3: CAWSDSTKGKLFF; DNA: TGTGCCTGGAGTGATTCAACTAAGGGAAAACTGTTTTTT
D: NA; V: TRBV4-2; size: NA; length: 14; J: TRBJ1-2; CDR3: CASSQVGAVYGYTF; DNA: TGTGCCAGCAGCCAAGTCGGGGCAGTATATGGCTACACCTTC
D: NA; V: TRBV7-2; size: NA; length: 14; J: TRBJ1-1; CDR3: CASSTPERDTEAFF; DNA: TGTGCCAGCAGCACTCCAGAGAGGGACACTGAAGCTTTCTTT
D: NA; V: TRBV10-3; size: NA; length: 14; J: TRBJ2-2; CDR3: CATGDPANTGELFF; DNA: TGTGCCACCGGGGACCCTGCGAACACCGGGGAGCTGTTTTTT
D: NA; V: TRBV6-5; size: once; length: 15; J: TRBJ1-3; CDR3: CASSQSRGSGNTIYF; DNA: TGTGCCAGCAGTCAGTCCCGGGGGTCTGGAAACACCATATATTTT
D: NA; V: TRBV12-1; size: NA; length: 16; J: TRBJ2-5; CDR3: CASSARRSGGAETQYF; DNA: TGTGCCAGCAGCGCCCGTCGTAGCGGGGGGGCGGAGACCCAGTACTTC
D: NA; V: TRBV9; size: NA; length: 15; J: TRBJ2-1; CDR3: CASSDGLGPYNEQFF; DNA: TGTGCCAGCAGCGACGGACTTGGTCCTTACAATGAGCAGTTCTTC
D: NA; V: TRBV25-1; size: NA; length: 13; J: TRBJ1-1; CDR3: CASSLKTGFEAFF; DNA: TGTGCCAGCAGTCTTAAAACAGGATTTGAAGCTTTCTTT
D: NA; V: TRBV6-1; size: NA; length: 15; J: TRBJ1-6; CDR3: CASSRPGTDFSPLHF; DNA: TGTGCCAGCAGCCGACCCGGGACGGATTTCTCACCCCTCCACTTT
D: TRBD1; V: TRBV7-8; size: many; length: 15; J: TRBJ1-5; CDR3: CASSLRTGANQPQHF; DNA: TGTGCCAGCAGCTTAAGGACAGGGGCCAATCAGCCCCAGCATTTT
D: TRBD2; V: TRBV5-1; size: NA; length: 14; J: TRBJ2-5; CDR3: CASSFTTSGETQYF; DNA: TGCGCCAGCAGCTTCACGACTAGCGGTGAGACCCAGTACTTC